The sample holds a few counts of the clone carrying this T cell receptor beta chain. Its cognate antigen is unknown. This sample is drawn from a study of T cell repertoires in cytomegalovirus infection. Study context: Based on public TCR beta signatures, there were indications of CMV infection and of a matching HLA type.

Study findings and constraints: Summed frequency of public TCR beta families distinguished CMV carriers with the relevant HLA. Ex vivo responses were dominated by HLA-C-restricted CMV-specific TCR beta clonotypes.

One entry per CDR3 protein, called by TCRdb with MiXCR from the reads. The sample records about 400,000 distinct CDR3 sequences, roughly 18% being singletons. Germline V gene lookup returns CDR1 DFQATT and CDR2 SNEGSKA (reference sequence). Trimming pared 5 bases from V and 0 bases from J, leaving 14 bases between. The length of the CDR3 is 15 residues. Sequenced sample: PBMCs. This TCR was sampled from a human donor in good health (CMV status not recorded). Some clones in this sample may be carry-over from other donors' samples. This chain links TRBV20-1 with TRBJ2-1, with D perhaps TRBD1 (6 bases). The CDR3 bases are TGCAGTGCTCGAACAGGGAAGGACTCCTACAATGAGCAGTTCTTC. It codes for CSARTGKDSYNEQFF.